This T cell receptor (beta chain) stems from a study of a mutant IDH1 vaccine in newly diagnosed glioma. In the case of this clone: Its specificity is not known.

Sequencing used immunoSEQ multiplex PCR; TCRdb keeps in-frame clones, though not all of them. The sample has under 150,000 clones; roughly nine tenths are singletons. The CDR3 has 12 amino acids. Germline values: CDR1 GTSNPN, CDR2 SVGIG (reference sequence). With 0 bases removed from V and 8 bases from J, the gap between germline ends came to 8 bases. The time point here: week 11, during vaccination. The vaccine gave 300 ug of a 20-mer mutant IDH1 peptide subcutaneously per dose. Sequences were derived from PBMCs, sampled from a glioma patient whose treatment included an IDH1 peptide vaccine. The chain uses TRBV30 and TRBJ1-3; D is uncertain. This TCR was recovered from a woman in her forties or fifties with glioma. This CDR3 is CAWSVRRDTIYF. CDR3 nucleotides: TGTGCCTGGAGTGTGCGGAGGGACACCATATATTTT. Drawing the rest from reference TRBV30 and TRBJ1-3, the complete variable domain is SQTIHQWPATLVQPVGSPLSLECTVEGTSNPNLYWYRQAAGRGLQLLFYSVGIGQISSEVPQNLSASRPQDRQFILSSKKLLLSDSGFYLCAWSVRRDTIYFGEGSWLTVV.